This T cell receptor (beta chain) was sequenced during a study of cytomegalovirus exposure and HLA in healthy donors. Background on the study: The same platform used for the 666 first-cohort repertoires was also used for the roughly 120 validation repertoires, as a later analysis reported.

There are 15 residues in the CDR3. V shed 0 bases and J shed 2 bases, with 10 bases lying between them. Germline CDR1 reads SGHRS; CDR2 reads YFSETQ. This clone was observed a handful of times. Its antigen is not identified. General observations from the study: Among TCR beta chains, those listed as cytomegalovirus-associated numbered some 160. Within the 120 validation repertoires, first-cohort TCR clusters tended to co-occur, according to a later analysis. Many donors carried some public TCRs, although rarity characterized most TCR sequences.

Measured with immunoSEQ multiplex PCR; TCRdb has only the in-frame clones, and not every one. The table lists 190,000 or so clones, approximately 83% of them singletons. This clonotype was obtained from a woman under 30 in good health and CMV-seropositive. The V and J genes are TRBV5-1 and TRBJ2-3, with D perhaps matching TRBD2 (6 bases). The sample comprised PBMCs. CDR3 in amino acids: CASSLGRGYTDTQYF. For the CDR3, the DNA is TGCGCCAGCAGCTTGGGTCGGGGGTACACAGATACGCAGTATTTT.